This TCR beta chain was profiled in a study of cytomegalovirus exposure and HLA in healthy donors. The primer mix had 60 Vbeta and 13 Jbeta primers. Sequenced by immunoSEQ multiplex PCR; TCRdb stores in-frame clones only, minus some. The sample records 120,000 to 150,000 clones, about 80% being singletons. Germline CDR1 is SGHTA and CDR2 is FQGNSA. This CDR3 has 15 residues. V was clipped by 5 bases and J by 1 base, with 12 bases between them. The material sequenced was PBMCs. This sequence joins TRBV7-2 and TRBJ1-3, with a tentative D call TRBD1 (6 bases). The receptor's source is a male donor in good health and CMV-seronegative. The CDR3 spells CASSLGHFSGNTIYF. The DNA of the CDR3 is TGTGCCAGCAGCCTGGGACACTTTTCTGGAAACACCATATATTTT.